The clone carrying this T cell receptor beta chain was found a few times. What it recognizes is unknown. The sample is drawn from a study of T cells after yellow fever vaccination. Study-level information: Fractions of limited cellularity were prepared by means of SMART-Seq v4 Ultra Low Input.

5'RACE template switching produced TCR cDNA carrying a universal primer site and UMIs. MiXCR, applied by TCRdb to the 5' RACE reads, yields one record per CDR3 protein. The data show some 340,000 distinct CDR3 sequences, with roughly 4% seen just once and approximately 25% held by the top ten. CDR3 length equals 15 residues. The germline V gene has CDR1 SGHTA and CDR2 FQGNSA. J gave up 7 bases and V 1 base, and 6 bases lay outside the gene matches. Study-wide results and caveats: The secondary response was weaker but peaked faster, day 5 versus 15. Abundant bulk-population clonotypes could contaminate the FACS-sorted repertoires.

This TCR was sampled from a young man who received the YFV17D yellow fever vaccine. This specimen was PBMCs, taken 5 days after the yellow fever booster vaccination. V usage is TRBV7-2 and J usage is TRBJ1-5; 8 nucleotides align to TRBD1. CDR3 region: CASSLDRQGFQPQHF. The CDR3 region has the DNA TGTGCCAGCAGCTTAGATCGACAGGGGTTCCAGCCCCAGCATTTT.